Following are 6 T cell receptor beta chains from one sample sequenced in a study of blood T cells in healthy people across ages. Then a second PCR, running about 6 to 11 cycles, was carried out with a sample-barcoded 5' primer and a J-beta primer mix. TCRdb ran MiXCR on the 5' RACE reads and lists one entry per CDR3 protein. The data hold some 640,000 distinct CDR3 sequences, with 49% observed a single time. Sequencing was done on a sample of blood. These receptors were obtained from a woman aged 60-75 years in good health.

The chain uses TRBV10-3 and TRBJ2-4, with D maybe TRBD1 (6 bases). Germline CDR1 reads ENHRY; CDR2 reads SYGVKD. The ends were cut back, 4 bases at V and 0 bases at J, with 10 bases in the middle. This CDR3 comprises 15 residues. This CDR3 reads CAISVGALAKNIQYF. The CDR3 DNA is TGTGCCATCAGTGTGGGGGCCCTAGCCAAAAACATTCAGTACTTC.

This chain uses TRBV30 with TRBJ1-6; TRBD1 is a possible D gene (5 bases). This CDR3 has 12 residues. Germline V gene data show CDR1 as GTSNPN and CDR2 as SVGIG (reference sequence). Deletions cut 5 bases from V and 8 bases from J, with 10 bases between. CDR3 region: CAWRDGYSPLHF. The CDR3 DNA reads as TGTGCCTGGCGGGACGGATATTCACCCCTCCACTTT. The full variable domain, with the rest looked up from reference TRBV30 and TRBJ1-6, is SQTIHQWPATLVQPVGSPLSLECTVEGTSNPNLYWYRQAAGRGLQLLFYSVGIGQISSEVPQNLSASRPQDRQFILSSKKLLLSDSGFYLCAWRDGYSPLHFGNGTRLTVT.

The chain joins TRBV4-3 to TRBJ1-5, with TRBD1 as a possible D gene (6 bases). The CDR3 totals 16 residues. Trimming removed 4 bases from V and 6 bases from J, with 19 bases in between. Per the germline V gene, CDR1 is LGHNA and CDR2 is YSLEER. The CDR3 protein is CASSPKHAGTSQPQHF. Written as DNA, the CDR3 is TGCGCCAGCAGCCCCAAACATGCGGGGACAAGTCAGCCCCAGCATTTT.

This chain uses TRBV5-1 with TRBJ2-1, with no clear D. V was cut by 4 bases and J by 0 bases, with 8 bases left in between. There are 14 residues in the CDR3. Germline V gene lookup returns CDR1 SGHRS and CDR2 YFSETQ. DNA of the CDR3: TGCGCCAGCAGCATTTCTAGCTCCTACAATGAGCAGTTCTTC. Translation gives CASSISSSYNEQFF.

This chain uses TRBV27 with TRBJ1-2, with no clear D. The CDR3 is 16 residues long. Germline-derived CDR1 and CDR2 are MNHEY and SMNVEV (reference sequence). V was clipped by 2 bases and J by 7 bases, with 20 bases between them. DNA for the CDR3: TGTGCCAGCAGTTTAGAGACCCTCAGTCGGTTGGCTGGCTACACCTTC. Its translation: CASSLETLSRLAGYTF.

Only a few counts were recorded for this clonotype. CDR3 bases: TGTGCCAGCAGGGGGACAGGACTACGGGACGAGCAGTACTTC. It codes for CASRGTGLRDEQYF. The rearrangement joins TRBV28 to TRBJ2-4, with TRBD1 identical over 8 bases. The better agreement between TRBJ2-7 and the DNA end casts doubt on the J call. The CDR3 runs to 14 residues. CDR1 and CDR2 (germline): MDHEN, SYDVKM.